This T cell receptor beta chain was documented in a study of Tregs in tolerant kidney transplant recipients. Assay: immunoSEQ multiplex PCR; the TCRdb copy retains only in-frame clones and omits some. Of some 100,000 clones in the sample, roughly 92% were seen once. Overall study results and limits: Biological reproducibility was not directly addressed in this study. The most relevant donor-specific Treg TCRbeta repertoire apparently came from expansion with activated donor B cells. Validation in larger populations is needed because few patients were studied.

With regard to this clone: As yet, its antigen is unknown.

CD4+CD25+CD127- Tregs, CD4+CD25- non-Tregs, CD4 and CD8 cells were sorted. Sequencing was carried out using CD4+ T cells from blood. The sequence derives from a human donor in good health.

CDR3 residues: CASSDVGQGYNEQFF. CDR3 DNA sequence: TGTGCCAGCAGTGATGTGGGACAGGGCTACAATGAGCAGTTCTTC. This chain joins TRBV25-1 and TRBJ2-1; 9 bases align to TRBD1. Germline V lookup: CDR1 MGHDK, CDR2 SYGVNS. V trimming: 3 bases; J trimming: 3 bases; junction bases outside the gene matches: 3. The CDR3 sequence is 15 residues long.